Sequencing of this TCR beta chain was carried out in a study of cytomegalovirus exposure and HLA in healthy donors. Across the whole study: Earlier, some 200 million T cells were analyzed, and 95 million to 140 million unique TCR beta sequences were found among them. Study conclusions and caveats: TCR beta sequences reportedly predicted most subjects' HLA-A and HLA-B alleles accurately. Several of the most significant clusters were apparently associated with common viral pathogens in a later analysis. CMV antigen specificity was confirmed in vitro for three CMV-associated chains.

PCR amplification relied on 60 Vbeta primers (plus 13 Jbeta primers). This table comes from immunoSEQ multiplex PCR, and its TCRdb copy is limited to in-frame clones, with some not included. This table holds about 100,000 clones, about 69% found once. Comment on this clone: No antigen is known for it.

Sample: PBMCs. This sequence originates from a human donor in good health.

Here the CDR3 reads CASSLGQFYEQYF. The CDR3 nucleotides are TGTGCCAGCAGCTTGGGACAGTTCTACGAGCAGTACTTC. The genes are TRBV5-6 and TRBJ2-7; TRBD1 might be the D (5 bases). V was cut by 0 bases and J by 3 bases, with 7 bases left in between. Germline loops: CDR1 SGHDT, CDR2 YYEEEE. The CDR3 consists of 13 residues.